The text below deals with one T cell receptor (beta chain). What it binds is not known. The data were obtained in a study of cytomegalovirus exposure and HLA in healthy donors. Study overall: The approximately 110 validation repertoires used a platform that matched the one used for the roughly 700 first-cohort repertoires, as a later analysis reported. Overall study findings and caveats: There were 150 to 200 TCR beta chains listed as cytomegalovirus-associated. A subsequent analysis found that TCR clusters from the first cohort also tended to co-occur in the roughly 120 validation repertoires, with about 94% of cluster scores above 0. The majority of TCR sequences were rare, yet some public TCRs appeared in many donors.

Trimming cost V 7 bases and J 0 bases, with 6 bases left between them. The CDR3 covers 13 residues. Germline CDR1 MNHEY, CDR2 SMNVEV (reference sequence). Generated by immunoSEQ multiplex PCR, the TCRdb table keeps only in-frame clones and is missing some. The profile covers 200,000 or so clones, with about 79% appearing a single time and around an eighth taken by the ten largest. Sample: PBMCs. The chain couples TRBV27 to TRBJ1-4; no firm D call. The receptor comes from a woman aged 25 to 39 in good health and CMV-seropositive. The CDR3 DNA sequence: TGTGCCAGCACGGGGACAACTAATGAAAAACTGTTTTTT. Translation: CASTGTTNEKLFF.